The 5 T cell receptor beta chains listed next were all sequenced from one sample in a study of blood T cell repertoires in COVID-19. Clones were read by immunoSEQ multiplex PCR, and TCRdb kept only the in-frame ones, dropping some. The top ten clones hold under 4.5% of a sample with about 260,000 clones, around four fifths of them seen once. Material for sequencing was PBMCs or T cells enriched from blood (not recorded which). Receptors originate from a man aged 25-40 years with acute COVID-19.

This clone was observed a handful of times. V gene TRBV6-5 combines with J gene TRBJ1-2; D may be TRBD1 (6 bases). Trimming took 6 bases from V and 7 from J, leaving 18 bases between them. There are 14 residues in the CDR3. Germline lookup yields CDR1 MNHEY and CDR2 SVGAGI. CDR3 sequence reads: CASRKVQGVAGYTF. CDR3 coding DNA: TGTGCCAGCAGGAAGGTACAGGGTGTAGCTGGCTACACCTTC.

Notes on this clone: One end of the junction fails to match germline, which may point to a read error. In DNA form, the CDR3 reads TGTGCCAGCAGCTTGGGGACAGGGGTCTACAATGAGCAGTTCTTC. It is translated as CASSLGTGVYNEQFF. The chain is built from TRBV5-1 and TRBJ2-1; 10 bases map to TRBD1. The CDR3 totals 15 residues. CDR1 is SGHRS, CDR2 YFSETQ, per germline.

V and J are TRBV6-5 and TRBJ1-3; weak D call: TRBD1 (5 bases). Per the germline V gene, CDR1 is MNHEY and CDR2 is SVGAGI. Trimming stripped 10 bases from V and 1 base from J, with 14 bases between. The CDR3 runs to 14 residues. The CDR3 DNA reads TGTGCCACCCGCGGGGGGGTGTCTGGAAACACCATATATTTT. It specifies CATRGGVSGNTIYF.

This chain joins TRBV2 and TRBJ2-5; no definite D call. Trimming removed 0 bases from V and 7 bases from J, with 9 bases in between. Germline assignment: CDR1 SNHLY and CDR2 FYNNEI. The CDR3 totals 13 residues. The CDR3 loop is CASSEAGGRTQYF. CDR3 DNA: TGTGCCAGCAGTGAAGCAGGCGGTCGGACCCAGTACTTC.

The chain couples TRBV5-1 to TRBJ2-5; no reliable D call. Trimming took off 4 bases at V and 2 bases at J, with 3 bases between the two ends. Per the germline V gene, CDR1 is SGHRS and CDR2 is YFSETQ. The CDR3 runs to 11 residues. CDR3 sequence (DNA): TGCGCCAGCAGCGTACAAGAGACCCAGTACTTC. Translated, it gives CASSVQETQYF.